This entry is about one T cell receptor beta chain. Trimming removed 5 bases at V and 8 bases at J, with 19 bases between. The CDR3 is 15 amino acids. The germline gives CDR1 MNHEY, CDR2 SVGAGI. Clones were read by immunoSEQ multiplex PCR, and TCRdb kept only the in-frame ones, dropping some. This sample carries some 130,000 clones, around 92% of them seen once, and the ten largest clones take approximately 2%. The record originates from a study of control samples from healthy donors and cancer patients. The sequencing input was blood. The clonotype was recovered from a woman aged 50 to 60 in good health. The genes are TRBV6-5 and TRBJ2-1; possibly TRBD2 for D (7 bases). CDR3 DNA: TGTGCCAGCAGTCGCCAATGGGCGGGGGCTGATGAGCAGTTCTTC. It translates to CASSRQWAGADEQFF.